A single sample is the source of the 23 T cell receptor beta chains below, sequenced in a study of cytomegalovirus exposure and HLA in healthy donors. Both 60 Vbeta primers and 13 Jbeta primers went into the PCR. Sequenced by immunoSEQ multiplex PCR; TCRdb stores in-frame clones only, minus some. Of under 150,000 clones in the sample, about 80% were seen once. Specimen: PBMCs. The receptors here all came from a woman in her thirties or forties in good health and CMV-seropositive.

This clone was seen ten or more times. The chain employs TRBV10-3 and TRBJ1-1; a possible D gene is TRBD1 (6 bases). V lost 10 bases and J lost 2, with 14 bases in between. The germline V gene has CDR1 ENHRY and CDR2 SYGVKD. There are 13 residues in the CDR3. CDR3 sequence reads: CATATGRNTEAFF. The CDR3 coding sequence is TGTGCCACCGCCACAGGGCGAAACACTGAAGCTTTCTTT.

This clone appeared a few times. The rearrangement links TRBV5-1 to TRBJ2-2, with TRBD2 identical over 10 bases. The V gene end was trimmed by 3 bases and the J gene end by 5 bases; junction bases not matched to a gene: 7. The germline V gene has CDR1 SGHRS and CDR2 YFSETQ. The CDR3 totals 16 residues. CDR3 sequence reads: CASSSSASGRTGELFF. CDR3 sequence (DNA): TGCGCCAGCAGCTCCTCTGCTAGCGGGAGAACCGGGGAGCTGTTTTTT. The full variable domain, in which reference TRBV5-1 and TRBJ2-2 provide the parts outside the CDR3, is KAGVTQTPRYLIKTRGQQVTLSCSPISGHRSVSWYQQTPGQGLQFLFEYFSETQRNKGNFPGRFSGRQFSNSRSEMNVSTLELGDSALYLCASSSSASGRTGELFFGEGSRLTVL.

This clone occurred a few times. The V gene is TRBV6-1, the J gene TRBJ1-2; maybe TRBD1 (6 bases). The germline gives CDR1 MNHNS, CDR2 SASEGT. Trimming took off 2 bases at V and 5 bases at J, with 15 bases between the two ends. This CDR3 is built from 15 residues. The CDR3 spells CASSESPGHQYGYTF. CDR3 bases: TGTGCCAGCAGTGAAAGTCCGGGACACCAATATGGCTACACCTTC.

V is TRBV11-3 and J is TRBJ1-4, with 9 positions matching TRBD1. CDR3 length: 17 residues. The trim removed 2 bases at V and 3 bases at J, leaving 7 bases unmatched. Germline CDR1 SGHNT, CDR2 YENEEA. This chain's CDR3 is CASSLRDRASANEKLFF. CDR3 coding DNA: TGTGCCAGCAGCTTAAGGGACAGGGCTTCGGCTAATGAAAAACTGTTTTTT.

This clone was counted a few times. V and J are TRBV7-2 and TRBJ2-1; TRBD2 aligns across 13 bases. The V gene's germline CDR1 is SGHTA and CDR2 FQGNSA. The J segment lost 6 bases and the V segment lost 5 bases, leaving 4 bases of the junction unmatched. This CDR3 spans 15 amino acids. The CDR3 here is CASSRLAGGFNEQFF. The CDR3 region has the DNA TGTGCCAGCAGCAGACTAGCGGGGGGCTTCAATGAGCAGTTCTTC.

The chain is built from TRBV19 and TRBJ1-1; TRBD1 might be the D (5 bases). V dropped 5 bases and J dropped 1 base, with 20 bases sitting between them. This CDR3 has 17 amino acids. The germline CDR1 and CDR2 sequences are LNHDA and SQIVND (reference sequence). This CDR3 is CASSSGGPTYSNTEAFF. CDR3 sequence (DNA): TGTGCCAGTAGTTCCGGGGGACCAACTTATTCGAACACTGAAGCTTTCTTT.

This clone was detected only a few times. V and J are TRBV7-8 and TRBJ2-2; D is unresolved. The CDR3 is 13 residues long. The germline V gene encodes CDR1 SGHVS and CDR2 FQNEAQ. Trimming took 5 bases from V and 8 from J, leaving 12 bases between them. CDR3 amino acids: CASSRQTRGELFF. For the CDR3, the DNA is TGTGCCAGCAGCAGACAAACACGAGGGGAGCTGTTTTTT.

The CDR3 bases are TGTGCCAGCAGCCCTCCGGGACTAGAATCCGATACGCAGTATTTT. It encodes CASSPPGLESDTQYF. V is TRBV7-9 and J is TRBJ2-3, with 8 bases fitting TRBD2. The CDR3 length is 15 residues. The V gene end was trimmed by 5 bases and the J gene end by 6 bases; junction bases not matched to a gene: 10. Germline CDR1 and CDR2: SEHNR and FQNEAQ (reference sequence).

The chain employs TRBV29-1 and TRBJ2-1; D perhaps matches TRBD1 (5 bases). Germline CDR1 is SQVTM and CDR2 is ANQGSEA. The CDR3 sequence is 14 residues long. Trimming removed 7 bases at V and 4 bases at J, with 17 bases between. CDR3 DNA sequence: TGCAGCGAGAGCAGGGTTCGGCGTTACAATGAGCAGTTCTTC. Translating gives CSESRVRRYNEQFF.

This clone was counted only a few times. The V and J genes are TRBV5-8 and TRBJ2-3; TRBD2 aligns across 7 bases. V was pared by 2 bases and J by 1 base, with 4 bases of the junction left unmatched. The V gene's germline CDR1 is SGHTS and CDR2 YDEGEE. The CDR3 spans 15 residues. This CDR3 is CASSFKREGTDTQYF. In DNA, the CDR3 is TGTGCCAGCAGCTTCAAACGGGAGGGCACAGATACGCAGTATTTT.

This clone was detected a few times. The rearrangement joins TRBV7-9 to TRBJ2-1; 9 positions agree with TRBD2. Germline trimming cut 3 bases from V and 6 bases from J; bases unmatched to any gene: 6. The length of the CDR3 is 15 residues. Germline values: CDR1 SEHNR, CDR2 FQNEAQ (reference sequence). The CDR3, as DNA: TGTGCCAGCAGCTTTAGCGGGAGTGGAGGCAATGAGCAGTTCTTC. Translation gives CASSFSGSGGNEQFF.

This clone has only a few counts. J is TRBJ2-7 and V is TRBV6-5, with D hard to call. The CDR3 length is 12 residues. Germline V CDR1 and CDR2: MNHEY, SVGAGI. Deletions cut 5 bases from V and 3 bases from J, with 8 bases between. CDR3 loop: CASSDRGYEQYF. The DNA for the CDR3 is TGTGCCAGCAGTGACCGCGGCTACGAGCAGTACTTC.

In this sample, this clone turned up a few times. The chain couples TRBV4-1 to TRBJ1-2; 10 bases fit TRBD1. This CDR3 comprises 16 residues. In germline, CDR1 is MGHRA, CDR2 YSYEKL. Unmatched junction bases numbered 11, after V lost 4 bases and J lost 6 bases. In nucleotides, the CDR3 is TGCGCCAGCAGCCGAGCCGGGCGGACAGGGGGGGATGGCTACACCTTC. Translated, it gives CASSRAGRTGGDGYTF.

This chain joins TRBV7-9 and TRBJ2-1; 9 nucleotides agree with TRBD1. The CDR3 has 15 amino acids. Germline V gene lookup returns CDR1 SEHNR and CDR2 FQNEAQ (reference sequence). After removal of 3 bases from V and 5 bases from J, the junction contained 5 bases not matched to a gene. CDR3 in DNA: TGTGCCAGCAGCTTCCGGGACAGGGACCACAATGAGCAGTTCTTC. Encoded protein: CASSFRDRDHNEQFF. The variable domain in full, completed from reference TRBV7-9 and TRBJ2-1, reads DTGVSQNPRHKITKRGQNVTFRCDPISEHNRLYWYRQTLGQGPEFLTYFQNEAQLEKSRLLSDRFSAERPKGSFSTLEIQRTEQGDSAMYLCASSFRDRDHNEQFFGPGTRLTVL.

The rearrangement joins TRBV5-6 to TRBJ2-1, with 7 bases fitting TRBD2. Germline CDR1 reads SGHDT; CDR2 reads YYEEEE. The junction had 12 bases not matched to a gene; V was cut back by 0 bases and J by 9 bases. This CDR3 spans 16 amino acids. CDR3 sequence: CASSLVFGGRGFEQFF. CDR3 sequence (DNA): TGTGCCAGCAGCTTGGTTTTTGGCGGGAGAGGGTTTGAGCAGTTCTTC.

The chain couples TRBV10-3 to TRBJ2-7; 7 bases map to TRBD2. The CDR3 runs 16 residues. CDR1 is ENHRY, CDR2 SYGVKD, per germline. The J segment lost 5 bases and the V segment lost 6 bases, leaving 16 bases of the junction unmatched. DNA of the CDR3: TGTGCCATCAGCCCTGTCTCTGGCGGGAGTATCAACGAGCAGTACTTC. This codes for CAISPVSGGSINEQYF.

The CDR3 region is CATSRVDRATDTQYF. In DNA form, the CDR3 reads TGTGCCACCAGCAGAGTCGACAGGGCCACAGATACGCAGTATTTT. The rearrangement joins TRBV15 to TRBJ2-3; TRBD1 aligns across 7 bases. The CDR3 runs 15 residues. From germline, CDR1 is LNHNV and CDR2 YYDKDF (reference sequence). After removal of 1 base from V and 2 bases from J, the junction contained 3 bases not matched to a gene.

This chain connects TRBV9 to TRBJ2-7; 8 bases line up with TRBD2. V shed 2 bases, J shed 6 bases, and the junction held 4 bases outside the gene matches. In germline, CDR1 is SGDLS, CDR2 YYNGEE. CDR3 length equals 13 residues. CDR3 sequence: CASSVATSAEQYF. The CDR3, as DNA: TGTGCCAGCAGCGTTGCGACTAGCGCCGAGCAGTACTTC.

The J gene is TRBJ2-1, the V gene TRBV13; possibly TRBD1 for D (5 bases). The germline gives CDR1 PRHDT, CDR2 FYEKMQ (reference sequence). The V end was cut by 2 bases, the J end by 9 bases, with 8 bases between. The CDR3 has 12 residues. As DNA, the CDR3 is TGTGCCAGCAGCTTAAGGGGTGGTGAGCAGTTCTTC. It is translated as CASSLRGGEQFF.

This sequence joins TRBV2 and TRBJ1-4; D gene ambiguous. CDR1 is SNHLY, CDR2 FYNNEI, per germline. Trimming cost V 4 bases and J 6 bases, with 15 bases left between them. The CDR3 runs to 15 residues. DNA of the CDR3: TGTGCCAGCAGTGTGTATGGCCAGAGGGATGAAAAACTGTTTTTT. Protein: CASSVYGQRDEKLFF.

The chain combines TRBV9 with TRBJ1-5; D perhaps matches TRBD1 (5 bases). The CDR3 loop spans 14 amino acids. Trimming cost V 2 bases and J 1 base, with 7 bases left between them. Germline CDR1 is SGDLS and CDR2 is YYNGEE. The CDR3 reads CASSVDSSNQPQHF. Here the CDR3 DNA reads TGTGCCAGCAGCGTTGACAGCAGCAATCAGCCCCAGCATTTT.

This chain joins TRBV11-3 and TRBJ2-2, with D uncertain. The CDR3 covers 14 residues. V was cut by 3 bases and J by 1 base, with 6 bases left in between. Germline V gives CDR1 SGHNT, CDR2 YENEEA. CDR3: CASSLGRNTGELFF. The CDR3 DNA follows: TGTGCCAGCAGCTTGGGCCGGAACACCGGGGAGCTGTTTTTT.

This chain links TRBV28 with TRBJ1-2; 9 bases line up with TRBD1. The CDR3 extends over 16 amino acids. Trimming at V came to 5 bases and at J to 6 bases, leaving 13 bases not matched to a gene. CDR1 MDHEN and CDR2 SYDVKM come from the germline V gene. CDR3 coding DNA: TGTGCCAGCAGTCCCCCGCCGGGGACAGGGAGGGATGGCTACACCTTC. This codes for CASSPPPGTGRDGYTF.